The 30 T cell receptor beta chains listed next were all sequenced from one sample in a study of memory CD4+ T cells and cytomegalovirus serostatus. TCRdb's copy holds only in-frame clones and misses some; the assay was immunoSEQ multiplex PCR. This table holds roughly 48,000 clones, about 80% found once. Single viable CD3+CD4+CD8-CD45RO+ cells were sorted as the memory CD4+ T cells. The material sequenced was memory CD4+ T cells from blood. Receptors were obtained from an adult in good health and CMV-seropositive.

The CDR3 DNA reads TGTGCCAGCAGCCTACGGACAGGGAAAAACACCGGGGAGCTGTTTTTT. As protein: CASSLRTGKNTGELFF. The chain joins TRBV7-8 to TRBJ2-2; TRBD1 matches 8 bases. The CDR3 is 16 amino acids. Germline V gene lookup returns CDR1 SGHVS and CDR2 FQNEAQ. Trimming cost V 5 bases and J 2 bases; bases outside gene matches: 7.

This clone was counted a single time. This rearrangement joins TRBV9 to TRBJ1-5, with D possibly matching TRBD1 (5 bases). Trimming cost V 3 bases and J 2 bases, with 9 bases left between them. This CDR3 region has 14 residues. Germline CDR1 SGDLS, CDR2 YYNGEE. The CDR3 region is CASSAGAGNQPQHF. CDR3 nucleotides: TGTGCCAGCAGCGCCGGGGCGGGCAATCAGCCCCAGCATTTT.

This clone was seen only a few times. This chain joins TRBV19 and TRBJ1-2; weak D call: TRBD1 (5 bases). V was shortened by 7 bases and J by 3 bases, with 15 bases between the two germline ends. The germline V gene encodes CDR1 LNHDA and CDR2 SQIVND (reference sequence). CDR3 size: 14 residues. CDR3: CASKYPQGHYGYTF. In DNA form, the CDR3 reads TGTGCCAGTAAATATCCCCAGGGTCACTATGGCTACACCTTC.

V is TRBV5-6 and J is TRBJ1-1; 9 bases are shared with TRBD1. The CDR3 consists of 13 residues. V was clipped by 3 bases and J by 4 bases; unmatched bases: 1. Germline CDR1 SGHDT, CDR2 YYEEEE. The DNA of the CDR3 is TGTGCCAGCAGCTGGGACAGGGCCACTGAAGCTTTCTTT. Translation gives CASSWDRATEAFF.

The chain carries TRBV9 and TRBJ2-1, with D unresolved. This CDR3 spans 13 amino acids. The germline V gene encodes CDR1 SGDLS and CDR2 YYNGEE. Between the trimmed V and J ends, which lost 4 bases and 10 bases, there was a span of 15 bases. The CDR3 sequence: CASSTLDRTEQFF. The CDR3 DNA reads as TGTGCCAGCAGCACCCTAGACCGAACCGAGCAGTTCTTC.

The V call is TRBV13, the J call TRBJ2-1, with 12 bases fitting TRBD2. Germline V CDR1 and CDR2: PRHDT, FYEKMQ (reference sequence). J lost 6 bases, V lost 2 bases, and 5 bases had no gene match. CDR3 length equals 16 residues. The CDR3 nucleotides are TGTGCCAGCAGCTTAAGCGGACTAGCGGGATTCAATGAGCAGTTCTTC. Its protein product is CASSLSGLAGFNEQFF.

Written as DNA, the CDR3 is TGTGCCAGCACGGAAGAGGGGCAGAACACTGAAGCTTTCTTT. This sequence encodes CASTEEGQNTEAFF. V is TRBV2 and J is TRBJ1-1; perhaps TRBD1 as D (5 bases). This CDR3 is built from 14 residues. With 7 bases removed from V and 1 base from J, the gap between germline ends came to 13 bases. The germline V gene encodes CDR1 SNHLY and CDR2 FYNNEI.

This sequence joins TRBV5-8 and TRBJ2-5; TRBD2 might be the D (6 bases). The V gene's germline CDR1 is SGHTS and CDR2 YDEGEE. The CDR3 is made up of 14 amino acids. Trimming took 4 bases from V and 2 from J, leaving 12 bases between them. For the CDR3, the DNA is TGTGCCAGCAGCCCCGAGACTAGGCAAGAGACCCAGTACTTC. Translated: CASSPETRQETQYF.

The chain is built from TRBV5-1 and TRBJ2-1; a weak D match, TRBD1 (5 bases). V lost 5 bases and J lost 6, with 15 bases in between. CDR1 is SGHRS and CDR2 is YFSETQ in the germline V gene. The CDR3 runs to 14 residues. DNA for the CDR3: TGCGCCAGCAGGGACGTTGGGGCCTCCAATGAGCAGTTCTTC. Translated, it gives CASRDVGASNEQFF.

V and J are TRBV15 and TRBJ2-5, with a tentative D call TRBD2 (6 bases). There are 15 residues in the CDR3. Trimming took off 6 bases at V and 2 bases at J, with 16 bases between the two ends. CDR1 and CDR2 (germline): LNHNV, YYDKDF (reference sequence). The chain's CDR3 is CATRSGGPLQETQYF. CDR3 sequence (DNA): TGTGCCACCAGGTCCGGGGGACCATTACAAGAGACCCAGTACTTC.

The CDR3 nucleotides are TGTGCCAGTAGTGTCGCTGGGTCGGCTAGCGGGGGGTACAATGAGCAGTTCTTC. It is translated as CASSVAGSASGGYNEQFF. This chain connects TRBV19 to TRBJ2-1, with 11 bases identical to TRBD2. CDR3 length: 18 amino acids. Germline CDR1 reads LNHDA; CDR2 reads SQIVND (reference sequence). Losses at the gene ends were 5 bases for V and 4 bases for J; bases not matched to a gene: 13.

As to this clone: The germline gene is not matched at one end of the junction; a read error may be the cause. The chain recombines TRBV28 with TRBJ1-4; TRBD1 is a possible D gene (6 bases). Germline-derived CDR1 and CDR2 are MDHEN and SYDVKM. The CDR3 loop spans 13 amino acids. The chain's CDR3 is CASSRPGQFFWVF. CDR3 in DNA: TGTGCCAGCAGTCGACCTGGACAGTTTTTTTGGGTTTTT.

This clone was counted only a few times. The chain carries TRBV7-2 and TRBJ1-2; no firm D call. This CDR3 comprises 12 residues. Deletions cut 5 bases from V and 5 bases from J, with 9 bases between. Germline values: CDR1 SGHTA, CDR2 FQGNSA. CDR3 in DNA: TGTGCCAGCAGCAGACTGGAGTATGGCTACACCTTC. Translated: CASSRLEYGYTF.

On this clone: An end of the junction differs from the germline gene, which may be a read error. CDR3 sequence (DNA): TGTGCCAGCAACCAAGGAGCAGGGGAAGCTTTCTTT. Its protein product is CASNQGAGEAFF. The chain employs TRBV16 and TRBJ1-1, with D perhaps TRBD1 (5 bases). The CDR3 spans 12 residues. Per germline, CDR1 KGHSY and CDR2 FQNENV.

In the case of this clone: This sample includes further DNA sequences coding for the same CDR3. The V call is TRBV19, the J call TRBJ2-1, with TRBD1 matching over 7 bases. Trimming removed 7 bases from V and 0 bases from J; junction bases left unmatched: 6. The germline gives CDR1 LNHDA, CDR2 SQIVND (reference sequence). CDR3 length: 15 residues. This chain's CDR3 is CASKEDRSSYNEQFF. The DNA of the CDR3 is TGTGCCAGTAAGGAGGACAGGAGCTCCTACAATGAGCAGTTCTTC. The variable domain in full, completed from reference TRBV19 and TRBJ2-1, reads DGGITQSPKYLFRKEGQNVTLSCEQNLNHDAMYWYRQDPGQGLRLIYYSQIVNDFQKGDIAEGYSVSREKKESFPLTVTSAQKNPTAFYLCASKEDRSSYNEQFFGPGTRLTVL.

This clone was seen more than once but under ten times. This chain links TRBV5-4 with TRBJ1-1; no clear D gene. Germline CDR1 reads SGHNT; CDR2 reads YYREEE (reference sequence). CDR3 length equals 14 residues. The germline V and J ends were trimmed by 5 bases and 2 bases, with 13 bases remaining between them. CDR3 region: CASSPGRANTEAFF. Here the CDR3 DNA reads TGTGCCAGCAGTCCAGGTCGGGCAAACACTGAAGCTTTCTTT. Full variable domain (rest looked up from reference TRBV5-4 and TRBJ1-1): ETGVTQSPTHLIKTRGQQVTLRCSSQSGHNTVSWYQQALGQGPQFIFQYYREEENGRGNFPPRFSGLQFPNYSSELNVNALELDDSALYLCASSPGRANTEAFFGQGTRLTVV.

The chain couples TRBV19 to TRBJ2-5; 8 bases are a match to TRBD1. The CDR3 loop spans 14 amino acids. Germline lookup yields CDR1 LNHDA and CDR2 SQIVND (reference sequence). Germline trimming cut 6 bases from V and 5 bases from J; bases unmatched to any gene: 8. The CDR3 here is CASRAAGGAETQYF. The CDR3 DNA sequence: TGTGCCAGTAGGGCGGCAGGGGGCGCGGAGACCCAGTACTTC.

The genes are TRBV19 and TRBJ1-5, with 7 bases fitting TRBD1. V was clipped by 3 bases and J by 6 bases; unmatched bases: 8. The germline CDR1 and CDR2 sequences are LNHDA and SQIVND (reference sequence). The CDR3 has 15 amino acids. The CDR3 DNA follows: TGTGCCAGTAGTATTGGGCAGGGGGGCGGTCAGCCCCAGCATTTT. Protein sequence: CASSIGQGGGQPQHF.

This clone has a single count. CDR3 DNA: TGTGCCAGCAGACCCAGGGTGGTGGCCGGTACCTATAATTCACCCCTCCACTTT. Protein product: CASRPRVVAGTYNSPLHF. The chain uses TRBV7-2 and TRBJ1-6, with D possibly TRBD1 on 5 matching bases. This CDR3 spans 18 amino acids. Germline CDR1 is SGHTA and CDR2 is FQGNSA. Trimming removed 6 bases at V and 2 bases at J, with 20 bases between.

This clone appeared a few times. Here the CDR3 DNA reads TGTGCCAGCAGCAAAGAGGCGGGTCGGGACGACTCCGCTAGGACCGGGGAGCTGTTTTTT. Amino acid sequence: CASSKEAGRDDSARTGELFF. The rearrangement links TRBV21-1 to TRBJ2-2. TRBV21-1 is flagged as a pseudogene. The CDR3 runs to 20 residues.

The CDR3 reads CASRRTGGSEAFF. CDR3 nucleotides: TGTGCCAGCAGAAGAACAGGGGGCTCTGAAGCTTTCTTT. The chain joins TRBV27 to TRBJ1-1; 9 bases agree with TRBD1. Germline values: CDR1 MNHEY, CDR2 SMNVEV (reference sequence). This CDR3 region has 13 residues. J gave up 6 bases and V 6 bases, and 5 bases lay outside the gene matches.

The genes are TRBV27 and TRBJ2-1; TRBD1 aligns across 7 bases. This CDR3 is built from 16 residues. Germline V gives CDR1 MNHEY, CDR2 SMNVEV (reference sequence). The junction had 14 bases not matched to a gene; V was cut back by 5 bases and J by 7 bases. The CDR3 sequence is CASSLRQGSLSNEQFF. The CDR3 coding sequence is TGTGCCAGCAGTCTCCGACAGGGCAGTCTAAGTAATGAGCAGTTCTTC.

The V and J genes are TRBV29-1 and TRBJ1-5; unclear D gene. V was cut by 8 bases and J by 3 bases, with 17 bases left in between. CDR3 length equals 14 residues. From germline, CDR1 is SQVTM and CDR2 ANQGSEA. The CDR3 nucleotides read TGCAGCTTGAACCGGCAACCCCCCAATCAGCCCCAGCATTTT. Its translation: CSLNRQPPNQPQHF.

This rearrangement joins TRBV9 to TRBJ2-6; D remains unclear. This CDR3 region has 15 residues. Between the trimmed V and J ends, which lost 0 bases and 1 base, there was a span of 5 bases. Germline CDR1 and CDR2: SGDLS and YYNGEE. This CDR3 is CASSVVPSGANVLTF. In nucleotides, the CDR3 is TGTGCCAGCAGCGTAGTCCCGTCTGGGGCCAACGTCCTGACTTTC.

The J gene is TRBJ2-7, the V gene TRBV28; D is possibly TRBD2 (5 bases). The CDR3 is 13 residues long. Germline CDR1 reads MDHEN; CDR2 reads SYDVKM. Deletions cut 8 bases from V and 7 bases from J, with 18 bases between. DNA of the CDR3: TGTGCCAGCGAAAGCGGAATAGCGCGTGAGCAGTACTTC. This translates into CASESGIAREQYF.

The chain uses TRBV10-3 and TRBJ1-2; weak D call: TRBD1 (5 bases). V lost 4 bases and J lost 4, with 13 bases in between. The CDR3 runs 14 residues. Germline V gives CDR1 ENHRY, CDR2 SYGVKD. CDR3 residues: CAISGDLGGYGYTF. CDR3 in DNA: TGTGCCATCAGTGGGGACCTGGGGGGCTATGGCTACACCTTC.

This chain's CDR3 is CASSSSANQETQYF. Written as DNA, the CDR3 is TGCGCCAGCAGCTCCTCGGCCAACCAAGAGACCCAGTACTTC. The chain has TRBV4-3 and TRBJ2-5; no clear D. CDR3 length: 14 amino acids. V dropped 5 bases and J dropped 0 bases, with 10 bases sitting between them. CDR1 and CDR2 from the germline V gene are LGHNA and YSLEER.

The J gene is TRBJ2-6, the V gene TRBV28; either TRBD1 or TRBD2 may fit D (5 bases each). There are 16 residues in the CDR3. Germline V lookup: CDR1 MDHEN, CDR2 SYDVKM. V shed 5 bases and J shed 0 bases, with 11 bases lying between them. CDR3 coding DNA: TGTGCCAGCAGTGGGACCTGGGTCTCTGGGGCCAACGTCCTGACTTTC. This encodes CASSGTWVSGANVLTF.

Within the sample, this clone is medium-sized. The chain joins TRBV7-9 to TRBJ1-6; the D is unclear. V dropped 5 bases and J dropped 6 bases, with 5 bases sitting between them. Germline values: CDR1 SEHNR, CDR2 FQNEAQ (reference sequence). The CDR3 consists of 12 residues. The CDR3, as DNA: TGTGCCAGCAGCCGAGCTAATTCACCCCTCCACTTT. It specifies CASSRANSPLHF.

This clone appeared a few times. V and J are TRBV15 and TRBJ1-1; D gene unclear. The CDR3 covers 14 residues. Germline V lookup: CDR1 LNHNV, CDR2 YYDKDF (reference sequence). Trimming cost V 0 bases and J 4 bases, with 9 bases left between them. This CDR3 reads CATSRDAGGTEAFF. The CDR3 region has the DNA TGTGCCACCAGCAGAGATGCGGGAGGCACTGAAGCTTTCTTT.